One TCR beta chain is described in this entry. Its antigen is undetermined. The source of the sample is a study of cytomegalovirus exposure and HLA in healthy donors. Across the study: Falling in the Caucasian-associated ancestry cluster were less than 85% of a few hundred genotyped donors. General study findings and limits: V- and J-gene trimming in TCR beta was tied to a missense DCLRE1C variant by an analysis performed later. A likely sequencing artifact accounted for one observed cluster of highly shared sequence variants.

Amplification used 60 Vbeta primers and 13 Jbeta primers. Per the original methods: Later, an analysis found 75 million to 90 million unique TCR beta chains, and some 10 million of these were shared. Profiled with immunoSEQ multiplex PCR; TCRdb holds only in-frame clones, not every one. The V and J calls and clone size come from that table; D and trimming were worked out from the DNA. This table holds about 120,000 clones, about 78% found once. The CDR3 totals 17 residues. With 10 bases clipped from V and 0 bases from J, the junction kept 16 bases outside the gene matches. Germline V gene sequence: CDR1 WSHSY, CDR2 SAAADI.

The chain uses TRBV10-2 and TRBJ2-7; 9 positions agree with TRBD1. Material for sequencing was PBMCs. The TCR originated in a female donor in good health and CMV-seronegative. The CDR3 DNA reads TGCGCCACCGACGGGACAGGGCCCATTAGCCGCTCCTACGAGCAGTACTTC. This encodes CATDGTGPISRSYEQYF.